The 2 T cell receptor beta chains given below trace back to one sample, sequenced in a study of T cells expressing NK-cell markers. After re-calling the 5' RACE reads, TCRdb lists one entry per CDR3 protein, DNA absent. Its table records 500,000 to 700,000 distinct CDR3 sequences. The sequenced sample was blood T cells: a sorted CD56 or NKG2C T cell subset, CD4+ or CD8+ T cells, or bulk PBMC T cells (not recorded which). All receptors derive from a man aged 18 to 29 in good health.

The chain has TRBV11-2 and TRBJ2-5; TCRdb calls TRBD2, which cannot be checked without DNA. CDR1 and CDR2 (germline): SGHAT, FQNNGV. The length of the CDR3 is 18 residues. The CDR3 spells CASSSRLAGRRVQETQYF.

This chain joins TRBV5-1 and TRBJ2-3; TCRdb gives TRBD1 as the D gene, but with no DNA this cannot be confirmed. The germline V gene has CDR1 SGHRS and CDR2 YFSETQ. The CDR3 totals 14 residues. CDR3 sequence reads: CASSPLSGADTQYF.